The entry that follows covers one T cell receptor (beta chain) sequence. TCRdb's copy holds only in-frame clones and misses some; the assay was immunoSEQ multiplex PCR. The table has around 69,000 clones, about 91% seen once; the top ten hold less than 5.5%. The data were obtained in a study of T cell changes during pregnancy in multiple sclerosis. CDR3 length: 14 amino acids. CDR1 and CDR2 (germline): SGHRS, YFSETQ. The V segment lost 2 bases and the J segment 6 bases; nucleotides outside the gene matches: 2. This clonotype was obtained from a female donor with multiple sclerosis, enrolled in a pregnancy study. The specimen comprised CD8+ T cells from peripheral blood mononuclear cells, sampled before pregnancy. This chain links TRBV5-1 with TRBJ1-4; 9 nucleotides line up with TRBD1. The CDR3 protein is CASSFGDRDEKLFF. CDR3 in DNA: TGCGCCAGCAGCTTTGGGGACAGGGATGAAAAACTGTTTTTT.